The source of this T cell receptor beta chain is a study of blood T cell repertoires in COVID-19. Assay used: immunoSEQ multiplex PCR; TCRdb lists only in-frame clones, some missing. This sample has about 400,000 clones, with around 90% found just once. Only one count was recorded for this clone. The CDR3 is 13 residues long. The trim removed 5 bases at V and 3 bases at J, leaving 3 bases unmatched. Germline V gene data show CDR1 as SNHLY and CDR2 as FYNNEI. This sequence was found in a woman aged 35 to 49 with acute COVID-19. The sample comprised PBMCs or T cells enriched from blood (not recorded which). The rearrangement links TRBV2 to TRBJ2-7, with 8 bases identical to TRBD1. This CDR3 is CASSLTGGYEQYF. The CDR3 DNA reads TGTGCCAGCAGTCTCACAGGGGGCTACGAGCAGTACTTC.